This T cell receptor beta chain was obtained from a study of T cells in Graves' hyperthyroidism and ophthalmopathy. Ten or more counts support this clonotype. TCR beta CDR3 regions were amplified from RNA transcripts. RT-PCR in the first round (using the HTBI primer set) targeted the TCR CDR3. TCRdb re-called the multiplex PCR reads through MiXCR, storing one row per CDR3 protein. The data show 300,000 to 450,000 distinct CDR3 sequences, with around 13% seen just once and roughly 8.3% held by the top ten. The CDR3 has 16 residues. Germline V lookup: CDR1 KGHSH, CDR2 LQKENI. Trimming left V 3 bases short and J 2 bases short, with 13 bases between.

The V call is TRBV18, the J call TRBJ2-2; D possibly matches TRBD1 or TRBD2 (5 bases each). The TCR comes from a woman aged 18-35 years with Graves' hyperthyroidism. The sequencing sample was made of blood. The CDR3: CASSPLGTVNTGELFF. Written as DNA, the CDR3 is TGTGCCAGCTCACCCTTAGGGACGGTAAACACCGGGGAGCTGTTTTTT.